The T cell receptor (beta chain) described here comes from a study of blood T cell repertoires in COVID-19. The protocol was immunoSEQ multiplex PCR, while the TCRdb copy is restricted to in-frame clones and leaves out a portion. This sample yields roughly 100,000 clones, of which around 90% are seen a single time; 7.5% to 10% belongs to the top ten. The CDR3 extends over 15 amino acids. J lost 2 bases, V lost 0 bases, and 0 bases had no gene match. CDR1 is SGHRS, CDR2 YFSETQ, per germline. This chain joins TRBV5-1 and TRBJ1-3, with 9 bases fitting TRBD1. The specimen was peripheral blood. The sequence was collected from a woman between 65 and 79 years old with acute or convalescent COVID-19. The CDR3, as DNA: TGCGCCAGCAGCTTGGGGACAGGGGCTGGAAACACCATATATTTT. Protein product: CASSLGTGAGNTIYF. Based on the CDR3 plus reference TRBV5-1 and TRBJ1-3, the full variable domain is KAGVTQTPRYLIKTRGQQVTLSCSPISGHRSVSWYQQTPGQGLQFLFEYFSETQRNKGNFPGRFSGRQFSNSRSEMNVSTLELGDSALYLCASSLGTGAGNTIYFGEGSWLTVV.